This T cell receptor beta chain was sequenced during a study of beta chain features in type 1 diabetes. The wider study: The samples had 85 million to 140 million sorted cells examined in all. Study-wide points: A greater similarity of naive, central memory and Treg TCRB repertoires was seen among patients than among healthy donors.

The investigators reverse transcribed all of the isolated RNA, so they sequenced expressed TCRB transcripts. Sequencing used immunoSEQ multiplex PCR; TCRdb keeps in-frame clones, though not all of them. The data contain roughly 250,000 clones, about 10% of them seen just once; the ten biggest clones take up 0.03% to 0.04%. V shed 0 bases, J shed 5 bases, and the junction held 7 bases outside the gene matches. This CDR3 is built from 16 residues. Germline loops: CDR1 SGHVS, CDR2 FNYEAQ. This clone has only a few counts. Its antigen is as yet unknown. Source material: naive CD4+ T cells from blood. V is TRBV7-6 and J is TRBJ2-3, with TRBD2 identical over 8 bases. The receptor was isolated from a woman aged 18-29 years in good health. The CDR3 bases are TGTGCCAGCAGCTTAGCGGGACTAGGCATTGGAGATACGCAGTATTTT. Translating it yields CASSLAGLGIGDTQYF. Full variable domain (missing parts from reference TRBV7-6 and TRBJ2-3): GAGVSQSPRYKVTKRGQDVALRCDPISGHVSLYWYRQALGQGPEFLTYFNYEAQQDKSGLPNDRFSAERPEGSISTLTIQRTEQRDSAMYRCASSLAGLGIGDTQYFGPGTRLTVL.